These 9 T cell receptor delta chains were sequenced from one sample in a study of γδ T cells in repeated Plasmodium falciparum infection. Gammadelta T cells were flow-sorted from PBMC into Vgamma9/Vdelta2+ and Vdelta2-negative populations for bulk analysis. TCRdb re-analyzed the multiplex PCR reads via CATT. The sample consists of 45,000 to 70,000 delta-chain clones, around 1.8% of them appearing once. Sequencing was done on a sample of gamma-delta T cells from blood. The receptors were gathered from a pool of human donors (malaria-infected and uninfected, not separated).

In its sample, this clone was seen a few times. This may arise from a read error, as a much more abundant clone is one base away. The V gene is TRDV1, the J gene TRDJ1, with TRDD3 matching over 12 bases. No J gene is reported in TCRdb; it was inferred here by comparing the DNA with germline. The CDR3 loop spans 23 amino acids. V shed 2 bases, J shed 0 bases, and the junction held 22 bases outside the gene matches. Looked up from germline, CDR1 is TSWWSYY and CDR2 is QGS. Here the CDR3 DNA reads TGTGCTCTTGGGGAAGGTGTTCCTACGAACTGGGGGATACTCTTTGCGTACACCGATAAACTCATCTTT. Translation gives CALGEGVPTNWGILFAYTDKLIF.

The table lists this clone with a few counts. Translating this DNA gives a protein that differs at residue 15 from the TCRdb one, which belongs to a much larger clone; a read error is likely, and the protein shown is this translation. Other DNA sequences in the sample encode the same CDR3. The chain employs TRDV1 and TRDJ1; the match to TRDD3 covers 8 bases. Germline V gene data show CDR1 as TSWWSYY and CDR2 as QGS. The length of the CDR3 is 20 residues. The CDR3 DNA reads as TGTGCCCTTGGGGAATCATTGTATTGGGGGATCCCCAAGACTGACGATAAACTCATCTTT. The encoded protein is CALGESLYWGIPKTDDKLIF.

There are many counts of this clone. A far larger clone lies a single base away; this is likely a read error. The sample has other DNA sequences that encode this CDR3 too. The chain is built from TRDV1 and TRDJ1; the D is unclear. Germline assignment: CDR1 TSWWSYY and CDR2 QGS. Deletions cut 2 bases from V and 0 bases from J, with 19 bases between. This CDR3 is built from 18 residues. The CDR3 loop is CALGEYVASAPYTDKLIF. The CDR3 region has the DNA TGTGCTCTTGGGGAATACGTGGCTTCGGCCCCGTACACCGATAAACTCATCTTT.

This clone was recorded at least ten times. With only one base between it and a far larger clone, this is likely a read error. This specimen includes other DNA sequences encoding the same CDR3. The V gene reported is TRDV1; the J gene is uncalled; the table's D call of TRDD3 was not tested on the DNA. There are 14 residues in the CDR3. The germline gives CDR1 TSWWSYY, CDR2 QGS. CDR3 coding DNA: TGTGCTCTTGGGGAACGGATGTACACCGATAAGCTCATCTTT. This encodes CALGERMYTDKLIF.

Worth noting for this clone: A far larger clone is just one base off, so this is likely a read error. Other DNA sequences of this sample code for an identical CDR3. The rearrangement uses TRDV1 and TRDJ1; 10 nucleotides line up with TRDD3. The J gene, left out of TCRdb, was set here by checking the DNA against germline. Germline lookup yields CDR1 TSWWSYY and CDR2 QGS. Germline trimming cut 2 bases from V and 2 bases from J; bases unmatched to any gene: 29. The CDR3 covers 24 residues. The CDR3 bases are TGTGCTCTTGGGGAAAGAGTGTGGCCTACCGGGGGATACGCCAGGGAAGGGAGGACCGATAAACTCATCTTT. Amino acid sequence: CALGERVWPTGGYAREGRTDKLIF.

This clone was recorded many times. This chain uses TRDV1 with TRDJ1, with a weak D call TRDD3 (5 bases). V dropped 4 bases and J dropped 0 bases, with 15 bases sitting between them. This CDR3 has 16 amino acids. Germline CDR1 TSWWSYY, CDR2 QGS. CDR3 coding DNA: TGTGCTCTTGGGGCCGGGCTAGGGGAGTACACCGATAAACTCATCTTT. It translates to CALGAGLGEYTDKLIF.

This clone was detected a few times. The protein held in TCRdb is that of a much larger clone and does not match this DNA's translation at residue 9, likely because of a read error; the protein shown is translated from the DNA. The CDR3 nucleotides read TGTGCTCTTGGGAACCTTAGGAACTCCTCTCCTGGGGGACACACTGGGGATAAACTCATCTTT. Its protein product is CALGNLRNSSPGGHTGDKLIF. The chain employs TRDV1 and TRDJ1, with 8 nucleotides matching TRDD3. Here the J gene was assigned by germline matching of the DNA, as TCRdb has none. Germline CDR1 TSWWSYY, CDR2 QGS. The CDR3 covers 21 residues. The V gene end was trimmed by 5 bases and the J gene end by 5 bases; junction bases not matched to a gene: 28.

In its sample, this clone was seen many times. It differs at one base from a far larger clone, so likely a read error. The same CDR3 is also encoded by other DNA sequences in this sample. No J gene was called, and the V gene is TRDV1; TRDD3, the table's D call, lacks a check against the DNA. The CDR3 length is 19 residues. CDR1 TSWWSYY and CDR2 QGS come from the germline V gene. CDR3 DNA sequence: TGTGCTCTCGAACCTTCACTCAGGGGGACATCCTGGGACACCCGACAGATGTTCTTC. This encodes CALEPSLRGTSWDTRQMFF.

Concerning this clone: A read error is likely here: a far larger clone is one base away. No J gene was named, though the V gene is TRDV3; TRDD3, the table's D call, lacks a check against the DNA. The V gene's germline CDR1 is TVYSNPD and CDR2 GDNSRS (reference sequence). This CDR3 contains 21 residues. CDR3 in amino acids: CAFIARLFLVGGYIISDKLIF. The CDR3 bases are TGTGCCTTTATTGCCCGCCTATTCCTCGTTGGGGGATACATAATAAGCGATAAGCTCATCTTT.